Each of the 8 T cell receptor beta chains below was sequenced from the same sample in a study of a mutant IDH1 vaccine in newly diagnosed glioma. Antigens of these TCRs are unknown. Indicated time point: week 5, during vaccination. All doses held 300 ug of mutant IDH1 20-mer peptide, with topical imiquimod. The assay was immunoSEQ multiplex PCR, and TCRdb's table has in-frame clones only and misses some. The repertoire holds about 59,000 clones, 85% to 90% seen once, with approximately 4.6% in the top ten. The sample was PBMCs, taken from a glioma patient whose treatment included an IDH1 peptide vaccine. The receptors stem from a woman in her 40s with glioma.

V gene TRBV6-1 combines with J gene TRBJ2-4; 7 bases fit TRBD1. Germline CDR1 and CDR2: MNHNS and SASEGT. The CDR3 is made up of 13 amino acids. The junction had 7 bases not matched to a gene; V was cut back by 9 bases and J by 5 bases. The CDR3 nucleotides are TGTGCCAGTAACCGGGACAGAGAAAACATTCAGTACTTC. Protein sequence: CASNRDRENIQYF.

DNA for the CDR3: TGTGCCAGCAGCCAACGGGGGAACACCGGGGAGCTGTTTTTT. As protein: CASSQRGNTGELFF. The chain employs TRBV4-2 and TRBJ2-2; D might be TRBD2 (5 bases). Germline values: CDR1 LGHNA, CDR2 YNFKEQ. Deletions cut 2 bases from V and 1 base from J, with 5 bases between. This CDR3 contains 14 residues.

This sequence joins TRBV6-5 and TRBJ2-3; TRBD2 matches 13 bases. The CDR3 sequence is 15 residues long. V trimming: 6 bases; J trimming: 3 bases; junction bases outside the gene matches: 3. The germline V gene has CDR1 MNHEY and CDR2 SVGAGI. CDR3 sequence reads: CASSRTSGRTDTQYF. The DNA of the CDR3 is TGTGCCAGCAGCAGGACTAGCGGGAGAACAGATACGCAGTATTTT.

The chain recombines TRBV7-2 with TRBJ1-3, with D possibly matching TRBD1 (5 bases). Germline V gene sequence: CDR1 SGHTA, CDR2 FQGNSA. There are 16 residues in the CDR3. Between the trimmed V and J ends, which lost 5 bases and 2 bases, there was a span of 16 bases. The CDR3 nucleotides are TGTGCCAGCAGCCCCAGAGGTAGGGGAACTGGAAACACCATATATTTT. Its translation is CASSPRGRGTGNTIYF.

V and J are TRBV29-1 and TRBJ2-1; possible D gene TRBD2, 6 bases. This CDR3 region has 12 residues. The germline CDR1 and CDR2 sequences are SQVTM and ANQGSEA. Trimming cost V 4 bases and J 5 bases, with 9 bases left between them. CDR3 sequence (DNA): TGCAGCGTTGTCGGGAGAGACAATGAGCAGTTCTTC. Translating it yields CSVVGRDNEQFF.

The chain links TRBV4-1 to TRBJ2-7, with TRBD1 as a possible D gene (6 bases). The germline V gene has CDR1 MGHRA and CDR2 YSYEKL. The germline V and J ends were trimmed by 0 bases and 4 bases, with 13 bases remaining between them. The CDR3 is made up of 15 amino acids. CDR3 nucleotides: TGCGCCAGCAGCCAAGACCGGGACATCGTTTACGAGCAGTACTTC. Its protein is CASSQDRDIVYEQYF.

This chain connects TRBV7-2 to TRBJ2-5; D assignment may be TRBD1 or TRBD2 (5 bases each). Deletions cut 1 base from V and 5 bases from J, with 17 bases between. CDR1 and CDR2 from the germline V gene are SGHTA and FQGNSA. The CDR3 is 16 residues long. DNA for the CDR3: TGTGCCAGCAGCTTAGATCGTGAGGGGCGGGTGGAGACCCAGTACTTC. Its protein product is CASSLDREGRVETQYF.

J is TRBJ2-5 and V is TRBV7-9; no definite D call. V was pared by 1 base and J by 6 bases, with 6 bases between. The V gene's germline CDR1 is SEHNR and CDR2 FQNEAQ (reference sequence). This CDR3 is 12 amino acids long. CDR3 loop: CASSLVYKTQYF. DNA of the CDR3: TGTGCCAGCAGCTTAGTATACAAGACCCAGTACTTC.